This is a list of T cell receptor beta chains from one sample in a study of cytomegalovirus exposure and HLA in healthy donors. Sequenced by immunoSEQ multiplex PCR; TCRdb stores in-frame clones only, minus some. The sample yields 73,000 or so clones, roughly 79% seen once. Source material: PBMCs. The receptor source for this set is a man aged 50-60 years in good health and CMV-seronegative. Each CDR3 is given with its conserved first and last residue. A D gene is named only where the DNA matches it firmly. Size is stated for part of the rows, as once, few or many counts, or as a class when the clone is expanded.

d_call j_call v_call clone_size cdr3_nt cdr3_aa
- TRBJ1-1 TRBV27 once TGTGCCAGCAGTTTATCGAGGGAGACCTTAGCTTTCTTT CASSLSRETLAFF
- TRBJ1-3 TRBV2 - TGTGCCAGCAGTGAATGGGCAGCGGCTGGAAACACCATATATTTT CASSEWAAAGNTIYF
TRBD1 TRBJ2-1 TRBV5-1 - TGCGCCAGCAGTAGGGACAGCTCCTACAATGAGCAGTTCTTC CASSRDSSYNEQFF
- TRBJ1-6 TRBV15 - TGTGCCACCAGCCAAAGAAGGGGCGGTCCCTATAATTCACCCCTCCACTTT CATSQRRGGPYNSPLHF
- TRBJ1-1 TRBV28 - TGTGCCAGCATCAGGGCGCCGGGTGAAGCTTTCTTT CASIRAPGEAFF
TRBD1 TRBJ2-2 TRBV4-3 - TGCGCCAGCAGCCGCACAGGGGGGACCGGGGAGCTGTTTTTT CASSRTGGTGELFF
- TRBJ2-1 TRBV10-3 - TGTGCCATCAGTGGGGGGGGCTATTACAATGAGCAGTTCTTC CAISGGGYYNEQFF
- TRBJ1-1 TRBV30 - TGTGCCTGGAGTGTTGGCAGGCAGAACACTGAAGCTTTCTTT CAWSVGRQNTEAFF
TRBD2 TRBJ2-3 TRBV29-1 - TGCAGCGTTGTAGAATTCTCCGGACTAGCGGGAGTGACAGATACGCAGTATTTT CSVVEFSGLAGVTDTQYF
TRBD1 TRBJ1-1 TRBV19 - TGTGCCAGTAGCCGGGAAGCGACAGGGTTTAACACTGAAGCTTTCTTT CASSREATGFNTEAFF
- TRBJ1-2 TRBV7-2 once TGTGCCAGCAGCTTAGTATTCCTAACTAACTATGGCTACACCTTC CASSLVFLTNYGYTF
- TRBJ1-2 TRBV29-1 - TGCAGCGTTGGACGGGGGGCAGGGTATGGCTACACCTTC CSVGRGAGYGYTF
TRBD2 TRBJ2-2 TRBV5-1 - TGCGCCAGCAGCCCCCGACTAGCGGGCGGGGAGCTGTTTTTT CASSPRLAGGELFF
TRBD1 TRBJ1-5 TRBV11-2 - TGTGCCAGCAGCTTAGAGGGGACAGGTCCCAATCAGCCCCAGCATTTT CASSLEGTGPNQPQHF
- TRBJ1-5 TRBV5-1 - TGCGCCAGCAGCCAGGGTAAAAATCAGCCCCAGCATTTT CASSQGKNQPQHF
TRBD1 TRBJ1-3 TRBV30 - TGTGCCTGGAGTGTCACCCGAACAGGGGGCAGAAACACCATATATTTT CAWSVTRTGGRNTIYF
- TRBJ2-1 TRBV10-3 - TGTGCCACTGCCCAGCGGTTATACAATGAGCAGTTCTTC CATAQRLYNEQFF
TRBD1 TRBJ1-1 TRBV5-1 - TGCGCCAGCAGCTCGGACAGGGATCGGACTGAAGCTTTCTTT CASSSDRDRTEAFF
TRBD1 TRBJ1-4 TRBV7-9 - TGTGCCAGCAGCCCGGACAGGGGAGCCGATGAAAAACTGTTTTTT CASSPDRGADEKLFF
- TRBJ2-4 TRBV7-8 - TGTGCCAGCAGCTTAGGCCCAGGGCAGGGGGGAAACATTCAGTACTTC CASSLGPGQGGNIQYF
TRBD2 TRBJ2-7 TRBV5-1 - TGCGCCAGCAGCTCGACTAGCGGGGGGGCAGCCTACGAGCAGTACTTC CASSSTSGGAAYEQYF
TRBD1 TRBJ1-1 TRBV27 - TGTGCCAGCAGTTCATTTCAGGGGGCTTTTTCTATAGTTAGTACTGAAGCTTTCTTT CASSSFQGAFSIVSTEAFF
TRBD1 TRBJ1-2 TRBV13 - TGTGCCAGCAGCTCCTCGGACAGGGGAAACTATGGCTACACCTTC CASSSSDRGNYGYTF
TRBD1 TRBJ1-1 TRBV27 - TGTGCCAGCAGCGACAGGGGGTTGGCTGAAGCTTTCTTT CASSDRGLAEAFF
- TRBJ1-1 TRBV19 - TGTGCCAGTAGTATTGAAGGACTGGGCACTGAAGCTTTCTTT CASSIEGLGTEAFF
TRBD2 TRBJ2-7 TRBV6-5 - TGTGCCAGCAGTGGAGCGGGGCCGTACGAGCAGTACTTC CASSGAGPYEQYF
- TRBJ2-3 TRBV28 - TGTGCCAGCAGAGGACTGGGCACAGATACGCAGTATTTT CASRGLGTDTQYF
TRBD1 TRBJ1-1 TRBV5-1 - TGCGCCAGCAGCTTGGAGCCAGGGGGAGTGGGCACTGAAGCTTTCTTT CASSLEPGGVGTEAFF
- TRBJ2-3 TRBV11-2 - TGTGCCAGCAGCGGTAGCTTTAGAACAGATACGCAGTATTTT CASSGSFRTDTQYF
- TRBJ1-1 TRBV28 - TGTGCCAGCAGTTTTAGGGGCCGACTAGACACTGAAGCTTTCTTT CASSFRGRLDTEAFF
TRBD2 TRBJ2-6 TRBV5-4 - TGTGCCAGCAGCCCGTGGCGGGGGACTGGGGCCAACGTCCTGACTTTC CASSPWRGTGANVLTF
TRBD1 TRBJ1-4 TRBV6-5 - TGTGCCAGCAGGAGAGGGACAGATGAAAAACTGTTTTTT CASRRGTDEKLFF
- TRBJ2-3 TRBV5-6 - TGTGCCAGCAGCTTGGGAGGCACAGATACGCAGTATTTT CASSLGGTDTQYF
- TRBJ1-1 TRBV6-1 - TGTGCCAGCAGTGCAGGGGCTTGGAACACTGAAGCTTTCTTT CASSAGAWNTEAFF
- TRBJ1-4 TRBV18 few TGTGCCAGCTCACCATATGAGGTCGGAGGTGAAAAACTGTTTTTT CASSPYEVGGEKLFF
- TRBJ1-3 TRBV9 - TGTGCCAGCAGCGTCGCAGGGGTAGGAAACACCATATATTTT CASSVAGVGNTIYF
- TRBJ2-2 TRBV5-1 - TGCGCCAGCAGCTTGGTGGACTACAACACCGGGGAGCTGTTTTTT CASSLVDYNTGELFF
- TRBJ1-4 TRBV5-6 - TGTGCCAGCAGCTTGGGTGGAGAGGTCGGTAATGAAAAACTGTTTTTT CASSLGGEVGNEKLFF
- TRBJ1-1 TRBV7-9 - TGTGCCAGCAGCTTAGCACAGATTAACACTGAAGCTTTCTTT CASSLAQINTEAFF
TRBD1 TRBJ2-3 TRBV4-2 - TGTGCCAGCAGCCAGGGCAGCAGGGGGCGGCCAGATACGCAGTATTTT CASSQGSRGRPDTQYF
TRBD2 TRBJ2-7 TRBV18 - TGTGCCAGCTCACAAGGTTTGGGACTAGACTCCTACGAGCAGTACTTC CASSQGLGLDSYEQYF
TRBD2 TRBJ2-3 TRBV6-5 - TGTGCCAGCAGGTTACGGGGGGTACTAGCGGATACGCAGTATTTT CASRLRGVLADTQYF
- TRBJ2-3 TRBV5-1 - TGCGCCAGCAGCTTGAGAGCGGAAACTAGCACAGATACGCAGTATTTT CASSLRAETSTDTQYF
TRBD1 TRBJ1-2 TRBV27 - TGTGCCAGCACCATGGGAGGACAGGGGAACTATGGCTACACCTTC CASTMGGQGNYGYTF
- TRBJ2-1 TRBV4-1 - TGCGCCAGCAGCCAAGTTTCAGGACGAGGGTGGAATGAGCAGTTCTTC CASSQVSGRGWNEQFF
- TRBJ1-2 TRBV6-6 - TGTGCCAGCAGTTCCGGACAATTTGAGGGCTACACCTTC CASSSGQFEGYTF
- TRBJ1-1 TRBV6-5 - TGTGCCAGCAGTTACCCGGGGGACGGGACTGAAGCTTTCTTT CASSYPGDGTEAFF
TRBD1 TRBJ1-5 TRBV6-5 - TGTGCCAGCAGTCCCGGGACAGGGAACAATCAGCCCCAGCATTTT CASSPGTGNNQPQHF
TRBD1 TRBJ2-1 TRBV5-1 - TGCGCCAGCAGCTCCTCACCTCCGACAGGGCGCAAGGCTTACAATGAGCAGTTCTTC CASSSSPPTGRKAYNEQFF
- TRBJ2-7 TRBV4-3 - TGCGCCAGCAGCCAAGATCTTCAGGTCTCCTACGAGCAGTACTTC CASSQDLQVSYEQYF
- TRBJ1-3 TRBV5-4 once TGTGCCAGCAGCTTACAGGGTGTAGCCGGAAACACCATATATTTT CASSLQGVAGNTIYF
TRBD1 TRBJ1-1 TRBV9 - TGTGCCAGCAGCCTAAGGGACAGGGGCAACACTGAAGCTTTCTTT CASSLRDRGNTEAFF
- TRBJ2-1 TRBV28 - TGTGCCAGCAGTCCTATTAGCGGTCTAAGCTCCTACAATGAGCAGTTCTTC CASSPISGLSSYNEQFF
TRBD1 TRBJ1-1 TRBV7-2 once TGTGCCAGCAGCACTCGGACAGGGCCTACCACTGAAGCTTTCTTT CASSTRTGPTTEAFF